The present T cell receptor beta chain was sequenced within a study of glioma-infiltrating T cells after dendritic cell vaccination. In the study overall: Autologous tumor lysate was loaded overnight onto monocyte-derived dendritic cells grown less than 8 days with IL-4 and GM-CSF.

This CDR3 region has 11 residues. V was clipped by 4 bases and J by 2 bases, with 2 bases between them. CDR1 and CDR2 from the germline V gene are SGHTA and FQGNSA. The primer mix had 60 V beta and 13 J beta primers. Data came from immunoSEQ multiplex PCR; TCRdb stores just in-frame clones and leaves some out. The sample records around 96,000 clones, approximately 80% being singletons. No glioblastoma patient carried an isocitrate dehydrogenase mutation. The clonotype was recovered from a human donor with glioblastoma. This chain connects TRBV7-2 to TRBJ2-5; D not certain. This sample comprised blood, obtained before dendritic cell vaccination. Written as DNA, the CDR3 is TGTGCCAGCAGCTCGCAAGAGACCCAGTACTTC. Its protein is CASSSQETQYF.